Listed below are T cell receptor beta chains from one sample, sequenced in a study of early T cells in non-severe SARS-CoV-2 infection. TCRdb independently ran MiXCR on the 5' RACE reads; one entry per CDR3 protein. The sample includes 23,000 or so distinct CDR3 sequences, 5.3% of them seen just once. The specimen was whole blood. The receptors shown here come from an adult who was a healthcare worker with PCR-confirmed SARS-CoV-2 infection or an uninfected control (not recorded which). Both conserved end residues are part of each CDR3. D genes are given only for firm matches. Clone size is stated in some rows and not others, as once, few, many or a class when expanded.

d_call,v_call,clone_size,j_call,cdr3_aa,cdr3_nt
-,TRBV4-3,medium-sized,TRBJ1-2,CASGLTVANYGYTF,TGCGCCAGCGGCCTCACCGTAGCTAACTATGGCTACACCTTC
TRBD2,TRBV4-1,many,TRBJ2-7,CASSPGTSLPRNEQYF,TGCGCCAGCAGCCCTGGGACTAGCCTTCCAAGAAACGAGCAGTACTTC
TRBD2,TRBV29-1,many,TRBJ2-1,CSAYDREEWYNEQFF,TGCAGCGCTTACGATCGGGAGGAGTGGTACAATGAGCAGTTCTTC
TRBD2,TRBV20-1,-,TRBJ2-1,CSAHTAGPYNEQFF,TGCAGTGCTCATACAGCGGGACCCTACAATGAGCAGTTCTTC
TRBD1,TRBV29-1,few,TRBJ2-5,CSVETGTGLETQYF,TGCAGCGTTGAAACCGGGACAGGTTTGGAGACCCAGTACTTC
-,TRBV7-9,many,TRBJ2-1,CASSLVSAEQFF,TGTGCCAGCAGCCTGGTCAGCGCTGAGCAGTTCTTC
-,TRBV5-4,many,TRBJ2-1,CASSSLSHETYNEQFF,TGTGCCAGCAGCTCATTATCCCACGAGACATATAATGAGCAGTTCTTC
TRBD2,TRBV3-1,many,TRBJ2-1,CASSPRAGGSYNEQFF,TGTGCCAGCAGCCCGAGAGCGGGAGGGTCCTACAATGAGCAGTTCTTC
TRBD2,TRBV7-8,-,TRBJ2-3,CASTVLPGTSISPDTQYF,TGTGCCAGTACAGTATTACCGGGGACTAGTATATCCCCAGATACGCAGTATTTT
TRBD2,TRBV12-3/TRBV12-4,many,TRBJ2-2,CASRGLAGGQDGELFF,TGTGCCAGCAGGGGACTAGCGGGAGGCCAGGACGGGGAGCTGTTTTTT
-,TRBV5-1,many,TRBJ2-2,CASSFNGPANTGELFF,TGCGCCAGCAGCTTTAACGGGCCTGCGAACACCGGGGAGCTGTTTTTT
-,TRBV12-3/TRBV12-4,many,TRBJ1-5,CASSSKGDNQPQHF,TGTGCCAGCAGTTCAAAGGGGGATAATCAGCCCCAGCATTTT
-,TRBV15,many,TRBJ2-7,CATSTDRRGSGEQYF,TGTGCCACCAGCACCGACCGCAGGGGCTCTGGCGAGCAGTACTTC
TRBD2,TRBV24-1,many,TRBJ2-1,CATSDPGLAGGYEQFF,TGTGCCACCAGTGATCCGGGACTAGCGGGAGGATATGAGCAGTTCTTC
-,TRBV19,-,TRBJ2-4,CASSMEGYIQYF,TGTGCCAGTAGTATGGAGGGTTACATTCAGTACTTC
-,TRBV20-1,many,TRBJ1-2,CSARVPDEGYTF,TGCAGTGCTAGAGTCCCCGACGAGGGCTACACCTTC
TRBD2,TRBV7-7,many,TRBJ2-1,CASSPGMTGGHEQFF,TGTGCTAGCAGTCCCGGGATGACGGGAGGGCATGAGCAGTTCTTC
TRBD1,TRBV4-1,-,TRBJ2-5,CASSQADRGLVETQYF,TGCGCCAGCAGCCAAGCGGACAGGGGTTTGGTAGAGACCCAGTACTTC
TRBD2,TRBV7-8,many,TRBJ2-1,CASSWTSGISEQFF,TGTGCCAGCAGTTGGACTAGCGGGATTAGTGAGCAGTTCTTC
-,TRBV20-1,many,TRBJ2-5,CSARLGRPPETQYF,TGCAGTGCTAGACTAGGCAGACCTCCCGAGACCCAGTACTTC
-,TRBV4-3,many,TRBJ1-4,CASSQHNGGGYEKLFF,TGCGCCAGCAGCCAACACAACGGGGGCGGGTATGAAAAACTGTTTTTT